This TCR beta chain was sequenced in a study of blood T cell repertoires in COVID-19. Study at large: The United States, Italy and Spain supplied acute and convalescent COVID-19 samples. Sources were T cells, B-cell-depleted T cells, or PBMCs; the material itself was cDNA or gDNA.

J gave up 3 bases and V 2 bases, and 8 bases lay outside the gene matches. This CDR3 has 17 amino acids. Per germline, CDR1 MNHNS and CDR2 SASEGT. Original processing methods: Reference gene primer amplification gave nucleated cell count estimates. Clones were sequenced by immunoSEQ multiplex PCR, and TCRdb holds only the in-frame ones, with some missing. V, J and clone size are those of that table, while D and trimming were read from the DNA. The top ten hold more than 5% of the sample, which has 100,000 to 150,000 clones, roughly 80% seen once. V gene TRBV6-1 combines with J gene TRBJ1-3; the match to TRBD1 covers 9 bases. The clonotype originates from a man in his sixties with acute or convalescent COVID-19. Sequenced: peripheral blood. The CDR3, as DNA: TGTGCCAGCAGTGAATCTGGGACAGGGCTATATGGAAACACCATATATTTT. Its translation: CASSESGTGLYGNTIYF.